The T cell receptor (beta chain) described here comes from a study of cytomegalovirus exposure and HLA in healthy donors. Findings and caveats of the study: Rare TCR sequences predominated, though certain public TCRs were found in many donors.

The method was immunoSEQ multiplex PCR; TCRdb's version includes in-frame clones alone and lacks a portion of them. In the table there are more than 85,000 clones, roughly 90% of which are singletons. The CDR3 sequence is 15 residues long. V gave up 0 bases and J gave up 13 bases; unmatched junction bases: 10. Germline CDR1 is LNHNV and CDR2 is YYDKDF (reference sequence). As for this clone: The antigen is unknown.

Source material: PBMCs. The sequence was obtained from a woman between 18 and 30 years old in good health and CMV-seronegative. V is TRBV15 and J is TRBJ2-5, with TRBD2 identical over 11 bases. The CDR3 protein is CATSRDTSGSRSGYF. CDR3 in DNA: TGTGCCACCAGCAGAGACACTAGCGGGAGCCGAAGTGGGTACTTC.